This T cell receptor (beta chain) was recovered during a study of CD8 T cells in ankylosing spondylitis. Study conclusions and caveats: Several of the motif variants were reported before in synovial fluid and blood from reactive arthritis. There was reportedly significant enrichment of clones that were disease-linked in matched ankylosing spondylitis synovial fluid. Fewer than ten highly homologous variants made up a TCR beta motif that seemed to typify ankylosing spondylitis blood. CD8+ by phenotype, disease-linked clones were relatively rare in peripheral blood.

This clonotype was counted a few times. The antigen is undetermined. With molecular barcodes, quantitative 5'-RACE was used to make the TCR beta libraries. TCRdb re-called the 5' RACE reads through MiXCR, storing one row per CDR3 protein. The sample consists of 650,000 to 800,000 distinct CDR3 sequences, about 20% of them appearing once. This CDR3 is 16 amino acids long. Unmatched junction bases numbered 6, after V lost 4 bases and J lost 1 base. V is TRBV12-3 or TRBV12-4 and J is TRBJ2-4; 8 positions match TRBD2. The receptor was isolated from a male donor with ankylosing spondylitis. Sequencing input: blood, either unsorted or a sorted T cell fraction (not recorded which). The CDR3 sequence: CASSSPGRDAKNIQYF. DNA of the CDR3: TGTGCCAGCAGTTCCCCCGGGAGGGATGCCAAAAACATTCAGTACTTC.